The rows below give T cell receptor beta chains drawn from one sample of a study of T cell responses to AZD1222 COVID-19 vaccine. Clones were read by immunoSEQ multiplex PCR, and TCRdb kept only the in-frame ones, dropping some. The table includes approximately 160,000 clones, around nine tenths detected once. The sequencing used peripheral blood, collected on day 0 of AZD1222 vaccination. These receptors all stem from an adult in good health. Both conserved end residues are part of each CDR3. Fields, in order: V gene, D gene, clone size, J gene, CDR3 protein, CDR3 DNA. The D gene is left open where the match is weak. Size is omitted from some rows. Given values are once, few, many or a class for expanded clones.

>TRBV6-2/TRBV6-3|TRBD2|NA|TRBJ2-2
CASSRSGRHPGELFF
TGTGCCAGCAGTCGAAGCGGGAGACATCCCGGGGAGCTGTTTTTT
>TRBV4-3|TRBD1|once|TRBJ1-4
CASSQVLTGNEKLFF
TGCGCCAGCAGCCAAGTTTTGACAGGGAATGAAAAACTGTTTTTT
>TRBV30|NA|NA|TRBJ2-3
CAWSVAGVLTDTQYF
TGTGCCTGGAGTGTCGCGGGCGTACTCACAGATACGCAGTATTTT
>TRBV19|NA|once|TRBJ1-1
CASSPAAYGGGGTEAFF
TGTGCCAGTAGCCCCGCGGCTTATGGAGGGGGAGGCACTGAAGCTTTCTTT
>TRBV19|TRBD1|NA|TRBJ1-1
CASSLDDRGLRTEAFF
TGTGCCAGTAGTCTCGACGACAGGGGGCTTAGAACTGAAGCTTTCTTT
>TRBV4-2|TRBD2|NA|TRBJ2-1
CASSQALAGGGLYNEQFF
TGTGCCAGCAGCCAAGCCCTAGCGGGGGGAGGTCTCTACAATGAGCAGTTCTTC
>TRBV5-1|TRBD1|NA|TRBJ1-2
CASSLGQGAEGYTF
TGCGCCAGCAGCTTGGGGCAGGGGGCCGAGGGCTACACCTTC
>TRBV27|TRBD1|NA|TRBJ1-5
CASSSGQYSNQPQHF
TGTGCCAGCAGTTCGGGACAGTATAGCAATCAGCCCCAGCATTTT
>TRBV29-1|TRBD2|once|TRBJ2-7
CSAGGGESYEQYF
TGCAGCGCGGGAGGGGGGGAGTCCTACGAGCAGTACTTC
>TRBV4-3|NA|NA|TRBJ1-2
CASSQDSGRNYGYTF
TGCGCCAGCAGCCAAGATTCGGGACGGAACTATGGCTACACCTTC
>TRBV4-3|NA|NA|TRBJ2-1
CASSQGRMASKNEQFF
TGCGCCAGCAGCCAGGGACGGATGGCTAGCAAAAATGAGCAGTTCTTC
>TRBV18|NA|NA|TRBJ2-7
CASSPYGTSYEQYF
TGTGCCAGCTCACCGTACGGGACCTCCTACGAGCAGTACTTC
>TRBV6-4|TRBD2|NA|TRBJ2-1
CASSDGAGGTGKEQFF
TGTGCCAGCAGTGACGGGGCGGGAGGAACAGGTAAGGAGCAGTTCTTC
>TRBV28|NA|NA|TRBJ1-2
CASRDLRRSYGYTF
TGTGCCAGCCGCGATTTGCGTCGGTCCTATGGCTACACCTTC
>TRBV7-3|TRBD2|NA|TRBJ2-2
CASSFAAGGTNTGELFF
TGTGCCAGCAGCTTTGCAGCGGGAGGCACGAACACCGGGGAGCTGTTTTTT
>TRBV27|NA|NA|TRBJ2-3
CASRLTDTQYF
TGTGCCAGCAGGCTCACAGATACGCAGTATTTT
>TRBV6-2/TRBV6-3|NA|NA|TRBJ2-3
CASSYGTNSDTQYF
TGTGCCAGCAGTTACGGGACAAATTCAGATACGCAGTATTTT
>TRBV7-9|NA|NA|TRBJ2-1
CASSKNRRLFNEQFF
TGTGCCAGCAGCAAGAATCGGCGGCTCTTTAATGAGCAGTTCTTC
>TRBV4-1|NA|NA|TRBJ1-2
CASSQDTGRDYGYTF
TGCGCCAGCAGCCAAGATACGGGGCGCGACTATGGCTACACCTTC
>TRBV9|NA|NA|TRBJ1-2
CASSVDPAQGSNYGYTF
TGTGCCAGCAGCGTAGACCCCGCACAGGGATCTAACTATGGCTACACCTTC
>TRBV3-1/TRBV3-2|NA|NA|TRBJ1-3
CASSFAGDSGNTIYF
TGTGCCAGCAGCTTCGCAGGGGATTCTGGAAACACCATATATTTT
>TRBV28|NA|NA|TRBJ2-1
CATKVHRANEQFF
TGTGCCACCAAGGTACACAGGGCGAATGAGCAGTTCTTC
>TRBV28|TRBD1|NA|TRBJ1-1
CASGTGGADTEAFF
TGTGCCAGCGGGACAGGGGGCGCTGACACTGAAGCTTTCTTT
>TRBV18|TRBD1|NA|TRBJ1-4
CASSPRDSPNEKLFF
TGTGCCAGCTCACCTAGGGACAGCCCTAATGAAAAACTGTTTTTT
>TRBV7-9|TRBD1|NA|TRBJ1-1
CASSPGTGTFF
TGTGCCAGCAGCCCAGGGACAGGAACTTTCTTT